This TCR beta chain appears in the sequencing data of a study of T cells in Graves' hyperthyroidism and ophthalmopathy. Study overall: At initial diagnosis, before any treatment had begun, peripheral blood was obtained.

Clinicians diagnosed patients from clinical symptoms, serum thyroxine and TRAb, thyroid ultrasound and orbital computed tomography. Details on this clonotype: The antigen is not known.

Germline CDR1 reads KGHSH; CDR2 reads LQKENI. Trimming shortened V by 2 bases and J by 6 bases, and 10 bases separated the two germline ends. The CDR3 has 13 amino acids. RNA transcripts were the template for amplifying TCR beta CDR3 regions. TCR CDR3 regions were first amplified by RT-PCR with HTBI primers. TCRdb processed the multiplex PCR reads anew with MiXCR; each CDR3 protein has one entry. The sample carries 300,000 to 500,000 distinct CDR3 sequences, 14% to 15% recorded once. Study conclusions and caveats: The model predicted ophthalmopathy a median roughly 6.5 months before onset.

The J gene is TRBJ1-2, the V gene TRBV18; D remains ambiguous. The material sequenced was blood. The source of this sequence is a woman in her thirties with Graves' hyperthyroidism. For the CDR3, the DNA is TGTGCCAGCTCACCAAATTCCGGGGATGGCTACACCTTC. It translates to CASSPNSGDGYTF.